One sample yielded the 20 T cell receptor beta chains listed below, sequenced in a study of T cells after posttransplantation cyclophosphamide. Produced via immunoSEQ multiplex PCR; TCRdb's table is partial and in-frame only. This repertoire holds over 35,000 clones, and none appear only once. Input material: PBMCs. The receptors here all came from a man aged 50-59 years in good health, CMV-negative, and a related stem cell transplant donor.

This clone was recorded many times. The chain uses TRBV7-9 and TRBJ1-2; D not certain. Germline CDR1 SEHNR, CDR2 FQNEAQ (reference sequence). This CDR3 is built from 11 residues. Trimming stripped 5 bases from V and 4 bases from J, with 5 bases between. The CDR3 is CASSPGYGYTF. The CDR3 DNA follows: TGTGCCAGCAGCCCGGGCTATGGCTACACCTTC.

This clone was observed at least ten times. This chain links TRBV2 with TRBJ1-5, with TRBD1 matching 8 bases. The junction had 7 bases not matched to a gene; V was cut back by 6 bases and J by 3 bases. Germline V CDR1 and CDR2: SNHLY, FYNNEI. This CDR3 is built from 15 residues. This CDR3 reads CASSQQGVANQPQHF. The DNA of the CDR3 is TGTGCCAGCAGCCAACAGGGGGTGGCCAATCAGCCCCAGCATTTT.

The V call is TRBV25-1, the J call TRBJ1-2, with 12 nucleotides matching TRBD1. Germline-derived CDR1 and CDR2 are MGHDK and SYGVNS. The V and J ends lost 1 base and 7 bases, in that order; junction bases with no gene match: 7. This CDR3 is built from 16 residues. CDR3 amino acids: CASSEFGTGGRSGYTF. CDR3 in DNA: TGTGCCAGCAGTGAATTTGGGACAGGGGGCAGGAGTGGCTACACCTTC.

This clone was seen many times. The V call is TRBV19, the J call TRBJ2-1; TRBD1 might be the D (6 bases). The CDR3 has 14 residues. Trimming removed 1 base at V and 14 bases at J, with 18 bases between. Germline CDR1 and CDR2: LNHDA and SQIVND (reference sequence). This chain's CDR3 is CASSIATNRDFKFF. CDR3 bases: TGTGCCAGTAGTATAGCCACTAACAGGGATTTCAAGTTCTTC.

This clone was observed many times. V gene TRBV6-6 combines with J gene TRBJ1-2; tentatively, D is TRBD1 (5 bases). Germline V CDR1 and CDR2: MNHNY, SVGAGI (reference sequence). Trimming stripped 10 bases from V and 6 bases from J, with 18 bases between. The CDR3 consists of 13 residues. CDR3 nucleotide sequence: TGTGCCACCCAGATGAAGGGGCAGGATGGCTACACCTTC. Translated: CATQMKGQDGYTF.

This clone was seen only a few times. The rearrangement links TRBV2 to TRBJ2-5; D uncertain. The end of the DNA fits TRBJ2-7 better, so the J call may be wrong. The CDR3 contains 13 residues. Germline CDR1 is SNHLY and CDR2 is FYNNEI. Here the CDR3 reads CASSDYGAYEQYF. The CDR3 DNA reads as TGTGCCAGCAGTGATTACGGTGCTTACGAGCAGTACTTC.

The rearrangement uses TRBV6-1 and TRBJ2-5; no definite D call. The better agreement between TRBJ2-7 and the DNA end casts doubt on the J call. The CDR3 contains 15 residues. Germline assignment: CDR1 MNHNS and CDR2 SASEGT. In nucleotides, the CDR3 is TGTGCCAGCAGTGAAGCGCCCCAAGCCTCCTACGAGCAGTACTTC. This sequence encodes CASSEAPQASYEQYF.

This clone was picked up many times. The gene calls are TRBV7-8 and TRBJ2-1; a possible D gene is TRBD2 (5 bases). Looked up from germline, CDR1 is SGHVS and CDR2 is FQNEAQ. Between the trimmed V and J ends, which lost 7 bases and 3 bases, there was a span of 19 bases. The CDR3 length is 16 residues. The CDR3 DNA is TGTGCCAGCATCCTAGGGAGTGTGGGATTCTACAATGAGCAGTTCTTC. Encoded protein: CASILGSVGFYNEQFF.

This clone was picked up many times. This sequence joins TRBV18 and TRBJ2-1; TRBD2 matches 10 bases. CDR1 and CDR2 (germline): KGHSH, LQKENI. This CDR3 is built from 20 residues. V dropped 0 bases and J dropped 9; count of bases not matched to a gene: 20. CDR3 bases: TGTGCCAGCTCACCACCGAAGGTAACTAGCGGGATGAGGGACACAAGTGAGCAGTTCTTC. Residues: CASSPPKVTSGMRDTSEQFF.

This clone was observed at least ten times. The V and J genes are TRBV7-9 and TRBJ2-7; D gene unclear. Germline CDR1 reads SEHNR; CDR2 reads FQNEAQ (reference sequence). The CDR3 spans 16 residues. Between the trimmed V and J ends, which lost 1 base and 0 bases, there was a span of 13 bases. The CDR3 sequence is CASSLESLTVSYEQYF. The CDR3, as DNA: TGTGCCAGCAGCTTAGAGTCGCTAACAGTCTCCTACGAGCAGTACTTC. The complete variable domain, with remaining parts taken from reference TRBV7-9 and TRBJ2-7, reads DTGVSQNPRHKITKRGQNVTFRCDPISEHNRLYWYRQTLGQGPEFLTYFQNEAQLEKSRLLSDRFSAERPKGSFSTLEIQRTEQGDSAMYLCASSLESLTVSYEQYFGPGTRLTVT.

CDR3 DNA: TGCGCCAGCAGCTCCACCGGGAGCAGCGGGGGCGTCACAGATACGCAGTATTTT. Encoded protein: CASSSTGSSGGVTDTQYF. The chain is built from TRBV5-1 and TRBJ2-3; 8 nucleotides match TRBD2. The germline V gene encodes CDR1 SGHRS and CDR2 YFSETQ. The CDR3 consists of 18 residues. The V segment lost 3 bases and the J segment 2 bases; nucleotides outside the gene matches: 14.

This clone was counted at least ten times. CDR3 residues: CASSIPGGRQFF. The CDR3, as DNA: TGTGCCAGCAGCATCCCGGGGGGGCGGCAGTTCTTC. J is TRBJ2-1 and V is TRBV9; 8 nucleotides line up with TRBD2. Germline CDR1 SGDLS, CDR2 YYNGEE. After removal of 4 bases from V and 12 bases from J, the junction contained 6 bases not matched to a gene. The CDR3 consists of 12 residues. Variable domain in full (rest from reference TRBV9 and TRBJ2-1): DSGVTQTPKHLITATGQRVTLRCSPRSGDLSVYWYQQSLDQGLQFLIQYYNGEERAKGNILERFSAQQFPDLHSELNLSSLELGDSALYFCASSIPGGRQFFGPGTRLTVL.

This clone has a count of ten or more. The rearrangement uses TRBV6-5 and TRBJ1-2; the D gene is possibly TRBD1 (5 bases). V was clipped by 0 bases and J by 8 bases, with 16 bases between them. The CDR3 sequence is 15 residues long. Germline assignment: CDR1 MNHEY and CDR2 SVGAGI. The CDR3 is CASSYSNGHLEGYTF. The CDR3 DNA follows: TGTGCCAGCAGTTACTCGAATGGACACCTTGAAGGCTACACCTTC.

This clone was detected ten times or more. The chain recombines TRBV7-2 with TRBJ1-1, with D possibly TRBD1 on 6 matching bases. CDR1 and CDR2 (germline): SGHTA, FQGNSA. Trimming removed 2 bases from V and 5 bases from J, with 12 bases in between. The length of the CDR3 is 14 residues. CDR3 region: CASSLRGTGTEAFF. For the CDR3, the DNA is TGTGCCAGCAGCTTAAGGGGGACGGGTACTGAAGCTTTCTTT.

This clone was observed at least ten times. This chain joins TRBV21-1 and TRBJ1-2; the table assigns TRBD1, which was not confirmed against the DNA. TRBV21-1 is labeled a pseudogene. The CDR3 runs to 15 residues. The CDR3 DNA follows: TGTGCCAGCACCGGGGACAGTGGTTTAAACTATGGCTACACCTTC. Residues: CASTGDSGLNYGYTF.

The rearrangement links TRBV7-9 to TRBJ1-5; D remains ambiguous. CDR1 is SEHNR and CDR2 is FQNEAQ in the germline V gene (reference sequence). Trimming cost V 4 bases and J 2 bases, with 15 bases left between them. The CDR3 is 16 amino acids. CDR3 loop: CASSSRTGRGNQPQHF. In nucleotides, the CDR3 is TGTGCCAGCAGCTCCCGGACCGGGAGAGGCAATCAGCCCCAGCATTTT.

This clone was counted at least ten times. The gene calls are TRBV13 and TRBJ2-2; maybe TRBD1 (6 bases). Deletions cut 2 bases from V and 3 bases from J, with 13 bases between. CDR3 length: 16 amino acids. CDR1 is PRHDT and CDR2 is FYEKMQ in the germline V gene (reference sequence). As DNA, the CDR3 is TGTGCCAGCAGCTTATGGTCCACAGGGTACACCGGGGAGCTGTTTTTT. Translating gives CASSLWSTGYTGELFF.

The table lists this clone with many counts. As DNA, the CDR3 is TGTGCCAGCAGTAGCGGCACGGTCGAGCAGTACTTC. Protein: CASSSGTVEQYF. V gene TRBV2 combines with J gene TRBJ2-7; TRBD2 is a possible D gene (5 bases). This CDR3 has 12 residues. V shed 5 bases and J shed 6 bases, with 11 bases lying between them. The germline V gene has CDR1 SNHLY and CDR2 FYNNEI.

In its sample, this clone was seen many times. The chain has TRBV4-1 and TRBJ2-2, with unresolved D. V dropped 0 bases and J dropped 5 bases, with 10 bases sitting between them. The CDR3 covers 15 residues. Germline CDR1 MGHRA, CDR2 YSYEKL. The CDR3 protein is CASSQEGLGTGELFF. In DNA form, the CDR3 reads TGCGCCAGCAGCCAAGAGGGCCTCGGAACCGGGGAGCTGTTTTTT.

This clone has more than one count but fewer than ten. The chain employs TRBV9 and TRBJ2-7; a possible D gene is TRBD1 (6 bases). V dropped 0 bases and J dropped 5 bases, with 12 bases sitting between them. The CDR3 extends over 14 amino acids. Germline V gene lookup returns CDR1 SGDLS and CDR2 YYNGEE. The CDR3 nucleotides are TGTGCCAGCAGCGTAGACGGCAGGGGCCACGAGCAGTACTTC. Its translation is CASSVDGRGHEQYF.